Shown below are 3 T cell receptor beta chains from a single sample sequenced in a study of blood T cell repertoires in COVID-19. Libraries were prepared by immunoSEQ multiplex PCR; TCRdb keeps only in-frame clonotypes and omits some of them. The table has some 180,000 clones, approximately 80% seen once. Sample: PBMCs or T cells enriched from blood (not recorded which). These receptor sequences come from a man between 60 and 75 years old who had been exposed to COVID-19.

Concerning this clone: It is unclear where the CDR3 begins or ends on the DNA, so no DNA is shown, and the CDR3 is as TCRdb lists it. The CDR3 sequence is CASPGQVGMGNTEAFF. J is TRBJ1-1 and V is TRBV12-2; the table's D call, TRBD1, has no DNA check behind it. TRBV12-2 is termed a pseudogene. The CDR3 comprises 16 residues, both ends counted.

V usage is TRBV19 and J usage is TRBJ2-2; 7 bases are shared with TRBD1. J gave up 5 bases and V 8 bases, and 8 bases lay outside the gene matches. Germline CDR1 reads LNHDA; CDR2 reads SQIVND (reference sequence). The length of the CDR3 is 14 residues. CDR3 loop: CASRPGQTTGELFF. CDR3 nucleotide sequence: TGTGCCAGTCGTCCGGGACAGACTACCGGGGAGCTGTTTTTT.

The chain is built from TRBV12-3 or TRBV12-4 and TRBJ1-2; D is undetermined. Trimming took 6 bases from V and 3 from J, leaving 8 bases between them. The CDR3 sequence is 12 residues long. This chain's CDR3 is CASSPQYYGYTF. The CDR3 DNA reads as TGTGCCAGCAGCCCACAGTACTATGGCTACACCTTC.